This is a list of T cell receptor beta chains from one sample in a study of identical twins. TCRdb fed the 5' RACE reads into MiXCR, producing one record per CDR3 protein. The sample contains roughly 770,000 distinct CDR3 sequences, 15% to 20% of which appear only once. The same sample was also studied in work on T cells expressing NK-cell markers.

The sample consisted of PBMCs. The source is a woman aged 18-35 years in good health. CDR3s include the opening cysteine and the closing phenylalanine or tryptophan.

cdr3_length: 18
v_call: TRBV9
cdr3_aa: CASSKDDRGQLANYGYTF

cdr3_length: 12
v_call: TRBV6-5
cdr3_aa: CASGQNTDTQYF

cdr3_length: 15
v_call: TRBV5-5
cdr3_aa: CASRPSGDSYNEQFF

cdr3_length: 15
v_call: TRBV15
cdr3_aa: CATSRVLAGVETQYF

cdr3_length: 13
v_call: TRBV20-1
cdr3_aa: CSAIVGNNYGYTF

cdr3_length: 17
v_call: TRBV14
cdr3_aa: CASNPHYPAGGDDEQFF

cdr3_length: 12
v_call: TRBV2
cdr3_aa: CASQSDGFPQHF

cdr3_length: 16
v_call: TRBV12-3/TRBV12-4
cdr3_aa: CASSNLGQSLQETQYF

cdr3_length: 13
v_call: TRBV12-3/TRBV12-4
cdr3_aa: CASTEQGNTEAFF

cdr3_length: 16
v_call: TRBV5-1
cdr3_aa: CASSLGDTGGSGELFF

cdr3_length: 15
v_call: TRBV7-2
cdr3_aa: CASSLAWASYNGQFF

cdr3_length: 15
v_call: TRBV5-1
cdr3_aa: CASSRSGTGGNEQYF

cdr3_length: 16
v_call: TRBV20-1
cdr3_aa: CSAREGHLANTGELFF

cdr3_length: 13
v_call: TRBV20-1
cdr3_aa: CSATGTIHNEQYF

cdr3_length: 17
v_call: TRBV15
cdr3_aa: CATSSLRGAGGAYEQYF

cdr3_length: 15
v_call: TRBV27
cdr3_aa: CASSPLDRQNQPQHF

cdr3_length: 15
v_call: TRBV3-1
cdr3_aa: CASSHRESRYNEQFF

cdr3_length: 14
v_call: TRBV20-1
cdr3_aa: CSAYLTGTTYEQYF

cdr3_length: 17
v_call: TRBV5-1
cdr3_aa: CASSLGAGGLGTDTQYF

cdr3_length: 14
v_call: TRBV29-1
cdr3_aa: CSVAPETNTGELFF

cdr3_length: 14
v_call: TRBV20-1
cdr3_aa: CSARVAGDLYEQYF

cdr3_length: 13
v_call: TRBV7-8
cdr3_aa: CATSRGPGNTIYF

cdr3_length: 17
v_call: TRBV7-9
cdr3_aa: CASSLRGRLINAHTQYF

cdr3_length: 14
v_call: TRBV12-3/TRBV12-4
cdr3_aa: CASSQDRGNTEAFF

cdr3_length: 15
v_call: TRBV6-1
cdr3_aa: CASSGGLAGWNEQFF

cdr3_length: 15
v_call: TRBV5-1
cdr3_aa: CASSIGLGTYNEQFF

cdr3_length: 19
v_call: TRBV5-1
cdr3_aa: CASSFWRGTDLSGANVLTF

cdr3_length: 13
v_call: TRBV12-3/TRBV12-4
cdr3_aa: CASSYRGSYEQYF

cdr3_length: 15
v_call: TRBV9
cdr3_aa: CASSVGWGSDSPLHF

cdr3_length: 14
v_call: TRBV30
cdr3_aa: CAWSEGGSDTEAFF

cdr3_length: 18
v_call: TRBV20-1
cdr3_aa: CSARAPGLAGGPVNEQFF

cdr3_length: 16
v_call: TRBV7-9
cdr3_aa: CASSPGSGLGNQPQHF

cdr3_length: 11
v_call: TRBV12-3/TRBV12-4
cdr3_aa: CASSWRYEQYF

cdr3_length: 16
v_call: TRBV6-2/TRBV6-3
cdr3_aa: CASSYGRLRSYNEQFF

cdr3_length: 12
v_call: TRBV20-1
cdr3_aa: CSATGQSETQYF

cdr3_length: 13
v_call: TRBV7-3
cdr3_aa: CASSSTSNTEAFF

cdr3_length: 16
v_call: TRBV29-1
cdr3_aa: CSVDRAIVLRGAPLHF

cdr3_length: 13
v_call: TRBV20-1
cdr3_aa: CSAAQSGANVLTF

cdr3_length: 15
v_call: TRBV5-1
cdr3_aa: CASSLGRGGHIEQFF

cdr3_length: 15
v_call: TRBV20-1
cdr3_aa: CSARAGTGVADTQYF

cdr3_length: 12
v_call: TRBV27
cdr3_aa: CATWGRNRGYTF

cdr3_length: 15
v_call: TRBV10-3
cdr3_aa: CAIKGMDRGPEGYTF

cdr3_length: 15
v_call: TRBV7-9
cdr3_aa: CASSGLTGKEDGYTF

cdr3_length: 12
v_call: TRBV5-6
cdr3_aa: CASSLMTLEDTF

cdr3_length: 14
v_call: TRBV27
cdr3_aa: CASSFSQMEVGYTF

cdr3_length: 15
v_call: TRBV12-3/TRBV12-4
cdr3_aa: CASSSGHVSSYEQYF

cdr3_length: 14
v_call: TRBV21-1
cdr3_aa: CASSRTSGRYEQFF

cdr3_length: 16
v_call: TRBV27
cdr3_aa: CASSPRLPDGDNEQFF

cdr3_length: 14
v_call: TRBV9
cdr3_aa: CASSVDLIYNEQFF

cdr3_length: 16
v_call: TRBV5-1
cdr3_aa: CASSFTSMARTDEQFF

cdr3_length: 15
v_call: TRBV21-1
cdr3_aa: CASSKRGGTNEKLFF

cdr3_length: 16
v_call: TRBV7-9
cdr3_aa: CASSSRTGDFAGELFF

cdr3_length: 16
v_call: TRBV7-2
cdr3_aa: CASSLGLLAGYYEQYF

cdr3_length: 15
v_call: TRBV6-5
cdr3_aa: CASSYSGGGDYGYTF

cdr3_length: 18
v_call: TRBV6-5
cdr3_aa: CASSYARGLAGAFIEQYF

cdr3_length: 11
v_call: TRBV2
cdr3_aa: CAGGQGYEQYF

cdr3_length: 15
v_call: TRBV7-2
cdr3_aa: CASSLEGGSPYEQYF

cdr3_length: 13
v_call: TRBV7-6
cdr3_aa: CASSRQGNYGYTF

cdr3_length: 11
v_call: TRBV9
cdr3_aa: CASSVGDIQYF

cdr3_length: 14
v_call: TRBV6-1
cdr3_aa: CASSIAGIPYEQYF